The 15 T cell receptor beta chains below come from one sample, sequenced in a study of T cells in Graves' hyperthyroidism and ophthalmopathy. There were TCR beta CDR3 regions amplified from RNA transcripts. Initially, a first-round RT-PCR of the TCR CDR3 employed the HTBI primer set. MiXCR, applied by TCRdb to the multiplex PCR reads, yields one record per CDR3 protein. The repertoire consists of 300,000 to 450,000 distinct CDR3 sequences, with just under 25% occurring once and the leading ten covering less than 75%. The specimen sequenced was blood. Receptor source: a middle-aged man with Graves' hyperthyroidism.

The chain has TRBV5-1 and TRBJ2-5; 13 nucleotides line up with TRBD2. CDR1 and CDR2 (germline): SGHRS, YFSETQ. This CDR3 has 17 residues. Trimming cost V 4 bases and J 5 bases; bases outside gene matches: 11. The CDR3 spells CASSLGLAGPGRETQYF. The CDR3 nucleotides read TGCGCCAGCAGCCTGGGACTAGCGGGGCCGGGGAGGGAGACCCAGTACTTC.

The rearrangement links TRBV10-3 to TRBJ1-2; the D gene is possibly TRBD1 (6 bases). Trimming left V 0 bases short and J 10 bases short, with 12 bases between. Germline V lookup: CDR1 ENHRY, CDR2 SYGVKD. CDR3 length: 13 residues. The CDR3 spells CAISESTDSYYTF. In DNA, the CDR3 is TGTGCCATCAGTGAGTCGACGGACAGTTACTACACCTTC.

J is TRBJ2-1 and V is TRBV12-3 or TRBV12-4, with 9 bases matching TRBD2. The ends lost 3 bases at V and 6 bases at J; junction bases unmatched: 3. The length of the CDR3 is 14 residues. As DNA, the CDR3 is TGTGCCAGCAGTTTTGCGGGAGGGTTCAATGAGCAGTTCTTC. Protein sequence: CASSFAGGFNEQFF.

This clonotype was detected a few times. The rearrangement uses TRBV20-1 and TRBJ2-7; 10 nucleotides agree with TRBD2. Germline assignment: CDR1 DFQATT and CDR2 SNEGSKA (reference sequence). The CDR3 sequence is 14 residues long. Trimming cost V 4 bases and J 6 bases; bases outside gene matches: 9. CDR3 loop: CSANRLAGVGEQYF. In nucleotides, the CDR3 is TGCAGTGCTAACCGTCTAGCGGGAGTTGGCGAGCAGTACTTC.

This clonotype was seen only a few times. Here the CDR3 reads CSARVPRSYNEQFF. Here the CDR3 DNA reads TGCAGTGCTAGAGTACCCCGCTCCTACAATGAGCAGTTCTTC. The V gene is TRBV20-1, the J gene TRBJ2-1; D ambiguous. The V end lost 1 base, the J end lost 0 bases, and 7 bases lay between the germline ends. The CDR3 contains 14 residues. The germline V gene encodes CDR1 DFQATT and CDR2 SNEGSKA (reference sequence).

This clonotype was recorded at least ten times. The gene calls are TRBV12-3 or TRBV12-4 and TRBJ2-7; D possibly corresponds to TRBD2 (6 bases). V shed 5 bases and J shed 0 bases, with 11 bases lying between them. The CDR3 has 14 amino acids. The CDR3, as DNA: TGTGCCAGCAGTCATAGCGGCTCCTCCTACGAGCAGTACTTC. Its translation: CASSHSGSSYEQYF.

This clonotype was observed a few times. This chain connects TRBV7-9 to TRBJ1-1; D not resolved. Trimming took off 7 bases at V and 5 bases at J, with 20 bases between the two ends. Germline V gives CDR1 SEHNR, CDR2 FQNEAQ (reference sequence). The CDR3 has 15 amino acids. DNA for the CDR3: TGTGCCAGCACCCCTATCCGAGGTACGGGGACTGAAGCTTTCTTT. Amino acid sequence: CASTPIRGTGTEAFF.

The sample holds a few counts of this clonotype. The rearrangement joins TRBV28 to TRBJ1-1; a weak D match, TRBD1 (6 bases). The CDR3 is made up of 15 amino acids. Trimming left V 4 bases short and J 4 bases short, with 16 bases between. The V gene's germline CDR1 is MDHEN and CDR2 SYDVKM. CDR3 sequence (DNA): TGTGCCAGCAGTTACGGCTCACAGGGTAGCACTGAAGCTTTCTTT. Amino acids: CASSYGSQGSTEAFF.

The chain recombines TRBV7-9 with TRBJ1-5; D is unclear. The CDR3 is 14 residues long. Germline CDR1 is SEHNR and CDR2 is FQNEAQ (reference sequence). V was cut by 1 base and J by 7 bases, with 11 bases left in between. The CDR3: CASSLEGNNQPQHF. In nucleotides, the CDR3 is TGTGCCAGCAGCTTAGAGGGAAACAACCAGCCCCAGCATTTT.

The rearrangement joins TRBV20-1 to TRBJ2-1; no definite D call. CDR1 and CDR2 (germline): DFQATT, SNEGSKA (reference sequence). Trimming took 6 bases from V and 2 from J, leaving 5 bases between them. The length of the CDR3 is 11 residues. The CDR3 region has the DNA TGCAGTGCCCTACCCTACAATGAGCAGTTCTTC. This codes for CSALPYNEQFF.

Details on this clonotype: A single base separates this from a much larger clone, so it may be a read error. The rearrangement uses TRBV3-1 and TRBJ1-5; D is ambiguous. The germline gives CDR1 LGHDT, CDR2 YNNKEL (reference sequence). The CDR3 consists of 12 residues. Trimming shortened V by 1 base and J by 15 bases, and 13 bases separated the two germline ends. CDR3 coding DNA: TGTGCCAGCAGCCAAGGGGGTTCGACCCGGCATTTT. Translation gives CASSQGGSTRHF. The whole variable domain, remainder taken from reference TRBV3-1 and TRBJ1-5, is DTAVSQTPKYLVTQMGNDKSIKCEQNLGHDTMYWYKQDSKKFLKIMFSYNNKELIINETVPNRFSPKSPDKAHLNLHINSLELGDSAVYFCASSQGGSTRHFGDGTRLSIL.

This clonotype was seen only a few times. J is TRBJ1-3 and V is TRBV19; D is undetermined. With 3 bases removed from V and 8 bases from J, the gap between germline ends came to 11 bases. Germline CDR1 is LNHDA and CDR2 is SQIVND (reference sequence). The CDR3 consists of 13 residues. The CDR3 reads CASSMVGSDTIYF. CDR3 DNA sequence: TGTGCCAGTAGTATGGTTGGTTCCGACACCATATATTTT.

Concerning this clonotype: Its ends do not fully match the called genes, so a read error is possible. The V and J genes are TRBV5-1 and TRBJ1-1; TRBD1 matches 7 bases. This CDR3 spans 16 amino acids. Germline assignment: CDR1 SGHRS and CDR2 YFSETQ. CDR3 bases: TGCGCCAGCAGCTTGGAGAGACAGGGAGTAGGAACTGAAGGTTTCTTT. Translation gives CASSLERQGVGTEGFF.

This sequence joins TRBV20-1 and TRBJ2-7; TRBD1 is a possible D gene (7 bases). The CDR3 length is 15 residues. Trimming removed 0 bases from V and 6 bases from J, with 18 bases in between. The germline V gene encodes CDR1 DFQATT and CDR2 SNEGSKA (reference sequence). The CDR3 region has the DNA TGCAGTGCTAGAGATAGCGGAGGGGGCCGCGTCGAGCAGTACTTC. Encoded protein: CSARDSGGGRVEQYF.

There are many counts of this clonotype. The rearrangement links TRBV29-1 to TRBJ1-1, with D tentatively TRBD1 (5 bases). Between the trimmed V and J ends, which lost 3 bases and 0 bases, there was a span of 14 bases. CDR1 and CDR2 from the germline V gene are SQVTM and ANQGSEA. This CDR3 comprises 15 residues. CDR3 sequence (DNA): TGCAGCGTTGATTGGCAGGGTGCAATGAACACTGAAGCTTTCTTT. Translation gives CSVDWQGAMNTEAFF.